This T cell receptor (beta chain) came from a study of identical twins. TCRdb reanalysed the 5' RACE reads using MiXCR and keeps one entry per CDR3 protein. The sample has around 250,000 distinct CDR3 sequences; 5.5% to 7.5% are singletons. V lost 2 bases and J 9 bases, leaving 8 bases between the germline ends. This CDR3 has 11 residues. CDR1 is DFQATT and CDR2 is SNEGSKA in the germline V gene (reference sequence). The sample was also reused in another study, on T cells expressing NK-cell markers.

The sample comprised CD8+ T cells sorted from blood. The chain uses TRBV20-1 and TRBJ2-1; no clear D. The receptor's source is a woman between 18 and 29 years old in good health. CDR3 amino acids: CSARLDREQFF. Here the CDR3 DNA reads TGCAGTGCTAGATTGGACCGTGAGCAGTTCTTC.